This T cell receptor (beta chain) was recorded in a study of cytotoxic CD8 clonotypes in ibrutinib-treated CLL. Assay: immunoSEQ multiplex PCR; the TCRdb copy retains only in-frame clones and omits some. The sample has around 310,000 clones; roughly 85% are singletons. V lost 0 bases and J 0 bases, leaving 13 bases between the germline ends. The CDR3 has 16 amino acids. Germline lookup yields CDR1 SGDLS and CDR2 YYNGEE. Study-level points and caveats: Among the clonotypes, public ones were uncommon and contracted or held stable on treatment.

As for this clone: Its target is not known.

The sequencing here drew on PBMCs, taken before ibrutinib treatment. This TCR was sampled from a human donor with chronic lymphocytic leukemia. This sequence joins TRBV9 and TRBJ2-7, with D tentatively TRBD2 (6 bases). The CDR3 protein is CASSVGSSVGSYEQYF. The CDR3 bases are TGTGCCAGCAGCGTAGGTTCTAGCGTGGGCTCCTACGAGCAGTACTTC.